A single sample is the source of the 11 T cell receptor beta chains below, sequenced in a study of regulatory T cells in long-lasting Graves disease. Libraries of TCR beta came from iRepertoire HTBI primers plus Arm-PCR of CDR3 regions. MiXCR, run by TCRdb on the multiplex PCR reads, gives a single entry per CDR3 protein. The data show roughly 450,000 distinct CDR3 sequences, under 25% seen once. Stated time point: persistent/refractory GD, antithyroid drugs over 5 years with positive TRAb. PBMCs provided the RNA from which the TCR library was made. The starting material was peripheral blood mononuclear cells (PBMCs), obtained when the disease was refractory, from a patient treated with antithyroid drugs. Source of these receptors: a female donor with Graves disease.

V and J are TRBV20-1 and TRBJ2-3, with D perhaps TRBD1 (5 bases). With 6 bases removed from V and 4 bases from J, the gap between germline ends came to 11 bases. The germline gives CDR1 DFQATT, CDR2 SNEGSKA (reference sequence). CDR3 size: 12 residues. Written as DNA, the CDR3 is TGCAGTGCAGTGCAAGGGGCAGATACGCAGTATTTT. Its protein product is CSAVQGADTQYF.

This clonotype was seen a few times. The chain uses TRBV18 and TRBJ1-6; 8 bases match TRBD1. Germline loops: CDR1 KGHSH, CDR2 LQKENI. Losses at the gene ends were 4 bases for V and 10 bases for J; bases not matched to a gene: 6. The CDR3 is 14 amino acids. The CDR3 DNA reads TGTGCCAGCTCACAGGGACAGGATATCTCACCCCTCCACTTT. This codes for CASSQGQDISPLHF.

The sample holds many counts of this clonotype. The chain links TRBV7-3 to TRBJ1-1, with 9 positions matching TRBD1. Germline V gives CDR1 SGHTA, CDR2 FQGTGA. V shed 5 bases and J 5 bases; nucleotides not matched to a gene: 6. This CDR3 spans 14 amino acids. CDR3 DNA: TGTGCCAGCAGCCTCAAACAGGGGGCGACTGAAGCTTTCTTT. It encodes CASSLKQGATEAFF.

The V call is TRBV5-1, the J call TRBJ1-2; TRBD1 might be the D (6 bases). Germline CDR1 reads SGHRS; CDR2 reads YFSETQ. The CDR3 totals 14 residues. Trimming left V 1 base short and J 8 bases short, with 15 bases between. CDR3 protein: CASSLQGTGEGYTF. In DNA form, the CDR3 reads TGCGCCAGCAGCTTGCAGGGGACGGGGGAAGGCTACACCTTC.

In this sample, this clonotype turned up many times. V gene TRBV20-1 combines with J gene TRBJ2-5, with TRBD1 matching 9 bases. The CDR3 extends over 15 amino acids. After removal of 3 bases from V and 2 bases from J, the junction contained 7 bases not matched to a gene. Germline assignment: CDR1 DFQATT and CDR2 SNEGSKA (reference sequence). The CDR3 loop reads CSASPGQGYQETQYF. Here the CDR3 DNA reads TGCAGTGCTAGCCCGGGACAGGGATATCAAGAGACCCAGTACTTC.

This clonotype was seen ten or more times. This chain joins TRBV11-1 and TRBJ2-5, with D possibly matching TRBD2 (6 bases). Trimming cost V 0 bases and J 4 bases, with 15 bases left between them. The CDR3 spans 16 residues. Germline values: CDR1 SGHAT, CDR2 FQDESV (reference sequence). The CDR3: CASSLAEGGIGETQYF. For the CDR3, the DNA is TGTGCCAGCAGCTTAGCTGAGGGAGGAATCGGAGAGACCCAGTACTTC.

The CDR3 loop reads CSVGRRTGELFF. The CDR3 nucleotides read TGCAGTGTCGGCAGAAGAACCGGGGAGCTGTTTTTT. This chain joins TRBV20-1 and TRBJ2-2; no clear D gene. Between the trimmed V and J ends, which lost 7 bases and 5 bases, there was a span of 11 bases. Germline V gene lookup returns CDR1 DFQATT and CDR2 SNEGSKA (reference sequence). The CDR3 is made up of 12 amino acids.

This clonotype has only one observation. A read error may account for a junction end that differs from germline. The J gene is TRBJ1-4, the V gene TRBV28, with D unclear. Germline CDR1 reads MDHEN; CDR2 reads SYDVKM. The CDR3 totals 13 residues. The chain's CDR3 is CASCRSTGDKLVF. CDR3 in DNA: TGTGCCAGCTGTAGATCAACGGGTGACAAACTGGTTTTT.

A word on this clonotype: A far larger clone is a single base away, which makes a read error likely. The CDR3 reads CASSDDRAYGCTF. The DNA of the CDR3 is TGTGCCAGCAGCGATGACAGGGCCTATGGCTGCACCTTC. V is TRBV6-2 or TRBV6-3 and J is TRBJ1-2, with 7 bases matching TRBD1. The CDR3 sequence is 13 residues long. The germline CDR1 and CDR2 sequences are MNHEY and SVGEGT.

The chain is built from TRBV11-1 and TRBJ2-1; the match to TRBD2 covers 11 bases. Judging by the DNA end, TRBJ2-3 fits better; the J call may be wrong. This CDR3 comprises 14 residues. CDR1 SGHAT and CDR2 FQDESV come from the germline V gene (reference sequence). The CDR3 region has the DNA TGTGCCAGCAGCATTAGCGGGAGGGCTGATACGCAGTATTTT. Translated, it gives CASSISGRADTQYF.

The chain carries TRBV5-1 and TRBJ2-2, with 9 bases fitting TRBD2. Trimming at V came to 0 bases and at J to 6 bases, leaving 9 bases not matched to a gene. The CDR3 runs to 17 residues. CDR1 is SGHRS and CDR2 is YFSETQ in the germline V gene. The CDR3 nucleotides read TGCGCCAGCAGCTTGGTTAGTAGCGGGAGCGTGCCCGGGGAGCTGTTTTTT. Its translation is CASSLVSSGSVPGELFF.